Listed below are T cell receptor beta chains from one sample, sequenced in a study of human T cells and chemical hapten exposure. TCRdb fed the RACE reads into MiXCR, producing one record per CDR3 protein. The sample holds about 42,000 distinct CDR3 sequences, 8% to 9% seen once. The sample here was whole blood, taken in connection with sensitization to the hapten diphenylcyclopropenone (DPC). The receptor set was obtained from a woman aged 40 to 49 with alopecia areata. Some clones in this sample may be carry-over from other donors' samples. Each CDR3 is given with its conserved first and last residue.

V gene,CDR3 length,CDR3 protein
TRBV21-1,18,CASSKGVFIPRGHSPLHF
TRBV4-3,16,CASSQRLWTSPPEQYF
TRBV18,15,CASSPGRGGNQPQHF
TRBV10-3,13,CAISGDFNEKLFF
TRBV6-4,14,CASSAQGGTGELFF
TRBV29-1,11,CSVDPGYEQFF
TRBV6-5,15,CASSYSRGASEKLFF
TRBV7-2,14,CASTSVGYGTEAFF
TRBV19,16,CASSTRQEATSYEQYF
TRBV5-1,14,CASSQDGGAETQYF
TRBV28,14,CASSPGASTDTQYF
TRBV29-1,14,CSVGGRGSNQPQHF
TRBV3-1,18,CASSQDLLQRGAGNEQFF
TRBV12-3/TRBV12-4,13,CASTTGAQETQYF
TRBV20-1,16,CSARDPSAGDTDTQYF
TRBV4-1,13,CASSPWAGSGYTF
TRBV20-1,12,CSATAGVGTQYF
TRBV29-1,13,CSVMTGSSGELFF
TRBV12-3/TRBV12-4,13,CASSSSSNQPQHF
TRBV7-9,13,CASSLEGSTEAFF
TRBV29-1,13,CSVEVQDYTEAFF
TRBV7-6,14,CASSQTGENSPLHF
TRBV6-6,15,CASSPGTGFSYEQYF
TRBV10-3,15,CAISAGTSGGNEQFF
TRBV20-1,14,CSARDGSSYNEQFF
TRBV7-9,15,CASRQGAFGANVLTF
TRBV19,17,CASFGTGRISGANVLTF
TRBV11-3,13,CASSLNSLNEQFF
TRBV2,15,CASSAPGGAGEKLFF
TRBV7-2,16,CASRSQGTATNEKLFF
TRBV20-1,13,CSGLRDTHTEAFF
TRBV9,12,CASSAGNSPLHF
TRBV5-5,15,CVSSLIGGPYNEQFF
TRBV12-3/TRBV12-4,12,CASSFTRYGYTF
TRBV5-1,15,CASSLLLAGDETQYF
TRBV19,14,CASSRQGTNTEAFF
TRBV6-1,15,CASTFMLAEQNIQYF
TRBV6-1,15,CASSEALGGGPEAFF
TRBV6-2/TRBV6-3,16,CASSYGRPSSGNTIYF
TRBV5-1,11,CASSWANEQFF
TRBV12-3/TRBV12-4,16,CASSSHRQGIGAEQYF
TRBV7-9,17,CASSVWETAVGREKLFF
TRBV4-2,16,CASSQEFSRGRYEQYF
TRBV20-1,15,CSARRSLASAGELFF
TRBV4-1,14,CASSQGQATYEQYF
TRBV27,15,CASSPREMGTYEQYF
TRBV12-3/TRBV12-4,15,CASSGTGGSNQPQHF
TRBV9,15,CASSPLFAGGGEQFF
TRBV29-1,10,CSAGRGEAFF
TRBV27,16,CASSLTGGGVTDTQYF
TRBV12-3/TRBV12-4,16,CASSLDQSYITDTQYF
TRBV28,18,CASSLYPRGRGGVDTQYF
TRBV6-4,15,CASSEGQTETDTQYF
TRBV7-6,15,CASSPTGSGDNEQFF
TRBV7-2,14,CASSLDSSYNEQFF
TRBV6-1,15,CANGQGGSGANVLTF
TRBV25-1,13,CASSETGRTEAFF
TRBV19,13,CATLGRTIYGYTF
TRBV10-3,13,CAISATRSFEQFF